The present T cell receptor (beta chain) was sequenced within a study of early T cells in non-severe SARS-CoV-2 infection. Across the study: Chains stayed unpaired after sequencing of bulk RNA from unsorted whole blood.

With V trimmed by 6 bases and J by 7 bases, 9 bases remained unmatched. In germline, CDR1 is SGHVS, CDR2 FNYEAQ. The CDR3 runs 15 residues. As regards this clonotype: Its specificity is unknown.

In the library, individual cDNA molecules carried attached unique molecular identifiers. MiXCR was run by TCRdb on the 5' RACE reads, yielding one entry per CDR3 protein. The sample lists under 70,000 distinct CDR3 sequences; approximately 10% were seen once. Broader study findings: Anti-spike CD8 responses were favored by VDJdb matching, which missed private and CD4 specificities.

V gene TRBV7-6 combines with J gene TRBJ2-2, with 9 bases matching TRBD1. Input material: whole blood. This receptor was taken from an adult who was a healthcare worker with PCR-confirmed SARS-CoV-2 infection or an uninfected control (not recorded which). The CDR3: CASRLRDRVVGELFF. CDR3 DNA: TGTGCCAGCAGACTCCGGGACAGGGTGGTCGGGGAGCTGTTTTTT.